This TCR beta chain is from a study of persistence of HIV-infected CD4 T cells. In germline, CDR1 is DFQATT, CDR2 SNEGSKA (reference sequence). With 3 bases clipped from V and 1 base from J, the junction kept 6 bases outside the gene matches. CDR3 size: 16 residues. The libraries were made with immunoSEQ version 4 in survey mode. Sequencing was performed with immunoSEQ multiplex PCR; in TCRdb, only in-frame clones are kept and a portion is missing. Of fewer than 15,000 clones in the sample, 66% were seen once. An overlapping HIV-1 Gag peptide pool stimulated these cells at 0.75 to 1 ug/peptide/mL. CD4+ T cells upregulating both CD40 ligand and CD69 were sorted as responding cells. Turning to this clone: Its antigen is undetermined.

The sample consisted of CD4+ T cells sorted from PBMCs after approximately 19-hour stimulation, taken from a patient who received antiretroviral therapy. The V gene is TRBV20-1, the J gene TRBJ1-6; 7 nucleotides line up with TRBD1. This receptor was identified in an adult man with HIV who was CMV-seropositive. The DNA of the CDR3 is TGCAGTGCTAGTGACAGGGTGAGATCCTATAATTCACCCCTCCACTTT. It is translated as CSASDRVRSYNSPLHF.